These 15 T cell receptor beta chains were all obtained from the same sample, sequenced in a study of cytomegalovirus exposure and HLA in healthy donors. 60 Vbeta and 13 Jbeta primers were used in PCR. Measured with immunoSEQ multiplex PCR; TCRdb has only the in-frame clones, and not every one. The sample carries about 98,000 clones, around 80% recorded once. Sequencing was carried out using PBMCs. These receptors were obtained from a man aged 35-49 years in good health and CMV-seronegative.

The rearrangement joins TRBV25-1 to TRBJ2-3; D call uncertain. The CDR3 has 15 amino acids. CDR1 is MGHDK and CDR2 is SYGVNS in the germline V gene. The V end was cut by 1 base, the J end by 1 base, with 9 bases between. The CDR3 sequence: CASSEFGQGTDTQYF. Here the CDR3 DNA reads TGTGCCAGCAGTGAATTTGGGCAGGGCACAGATACGCAGTATTTT.

The chain combines TRBV6-4 with TRBJ2-1; weak D call: TRBD1 (6 bases). The CDR3 loop spans 18 amino acids. Germline assignment: CDR1 MRHNA and CDR2 SNTAGT. V lost 0 bases and J 1 base, leaving 16 bases between the germline ends. The CDR3 protein is CASSDSRDGTPSYNEQFF. The CDR3, as DNA: TGTGCCAGCAGTGACTCTAGGGACGGGACACCATCCTACAATGAGCAGTTCTTC.

The chain has TRBV4-1 and TRBJ2-1; possible D gene TRBD2, 6 bases. This CDR3 has 15 residues. V lost 0 bases and J lost 6, with 12 bases in between. CDR1 is MGHRA, CDR2 YSYEKL, per germline. CDR3 loop: CASSQEGTLGNEQFF. In DNA form, the CDR3 reads TGCGCCAGCAGCCAAGAAGGGACTTTGGGCAATGAGCAGTTCTTC.

This chain uses TRBV23-1 with TRBJ1-5; D remains unclear. TRBV23-1 is treated as an ORF (open reading frame) with a function not yet certain. This CDR3 contains 17 residues. Trimming stripped 1 base from V and 3 bases from J, with 16 bases between. The CDR3 DNA sequence: TGCGCCAGCAGTCAATACCTACCGGTCGGAGACAATCAGCCCCAGCATTTT. It encodes CASSQYLPVGDNQPQHF.

The chain couples TRBV19 to TRBJ2-7, with 7 bases matching TRBD1. The germline V gene encodes CDR1 LNHDA and CDR2 SQIVND (reference sequence). There are 13 residues in the CDR3. J was trimmed by 5 bases and V by 8 bases; bases with no gene match: 9. CDR3 DNA: TGTGCCAGTGGCCGGACAGGTAGCAACGAGCAGTACTTC. Translating it yields CASGRTGSNEQYF.

This clone was detected only once. The chain links TRBV5-1 to TRBJ1-2; D may be TRBD1 (5 bases). V lost 0 bases to trimming and J lost 4 bases, with 16 bases between them. The CDR3 totals 16 residues. Germline CDR1 SGHRS, CDR2 YFSETQ. The CDR3 here is CASSLESTRASYGYTF. The CDR3 region has the DNA TGCGCCAGCAGCTTGGAGAGTACCAGGGCCTCCTATGGCTACACCTTC.

This clone occurred once. V usage is TRBV18 and J usage is TRBJ1-3, with 8 positions matching TRBD1. This CDR3 is built from 16 residues. The trim removed 1 base at V and 3 bases at J, leaving 5 bases unmatched. Germline CDR1 reads KGHSH; CDR2 reads LQKENI. CDR3: CASSPLRQGIGNTIYF. Here the CDR3 DNA reads TGTGCCAGCTCACCACTTAGACAGGGGATTGGAAACACCATATATTTT. Together with reference TRBV18 and TRBJ1-3, the CDR3 gives the full variable domain: NAGVMQNPRHLVRRRGQEARLRCSPMKGHSHVYWYRQLPEEGLKFMVYLQKENIIDESGMPKERFSAEFPKEGPSILRIQQVVRGDSAAYFCASSPLRQGIGNTIYFGEGSWLTVV.

This rearrangement joins TRBV11-2 to TRBJ1-3; D remains unclear. With 0 bases removed from V and 0 bases from J, the gap between germline ends came to 6 bases. Germline V gives CDR1 SGHAT, CDR2 FQNNGV. The CDR3 contains 15 residues. The CDR3 nucleotides are TGTGCCAGCAGCTTAGAGCGGTACTCTGGAAACACCATATATTTT. This gives the protein CASSLERYSGNTIYF.

The chain has TRBV20-1 and TRBJ2-5; possibly TRBD1 for D (6 bases). The CDR3 is 11 residues long. The V end was cut by 6 bases, the J end by 9 bases, with 14 bases between. The V gene's germline CDR1 is DFQATT and CDR2 SNEGSKA (reference sequence). CDR3 bases: TGCAGTGCCCCTACAGGGACGGCCCAGTACTTC. Translated: CSAPTGTAQYF.

This chain links TRBV5-1 with TRBJ1-2; 10 nucleotides line up with TRBD1. Germline CDR1 SGHRS, CDR2 YFSETQ. The CDR3 covers 14 residues. With 3 bases clipped from V and 6 bases from J, the junction kept 5 bases outside the gene matches. CDR3 region: CASSWGQGPNGYTF. In DNA, the CDR3 is TGCGCCAGCAGCTGGGGACAGGGGCCTAATGGCTACACCTTC.

The V gene is TRBV9, the J gene TRBJ1-6; weak D call: TRBD1 (6 bases). The germline V and J ends were trimmed by 0 bases and 7 bases, with 11 bases remaining between them. The CDR3 has 15 amino acids. CDR1 and CDR2 from the germline V gene are SGDLS and YYNGEE. The CDR3 bases are TGTGCCAGCAGCGTAGCCAGGGGTCCAAATTCACCCCTCCACTTT. Its translation: CASSVARGPNSPLHF.

Remarks on this clone: One end of the junction varies from germline; a read error may be responsible. This rearrangement joins TRBV2 to TRBJ2-1; 7 bases agree with TRBD1. From germline, CDR1 is SNHLY and CDR2 FYNNEI. The CDR3 covers 16 residues. CDR3 sequence (DNA): TGTGCCAGCGGTGAGGGGGCATATCCCTCCTACAATGAGCAGTTCTTC. It specifies CASGEGAYPSYNEQFF.

This clone was counted once. V is TRBV29-1 and J is TRBJ2-7, with 7 bases lining up with TRBD1. V trimming: 4 bases; J trimming: 1 base; junction bases outside the gene matches: 10. The length of the CDR3 is 15 residues. Germline values: CDR1 SQVTM, CDR2 ANQGSEA. The CDR3 DNA follows: TGCAGCGTTGCCGTAACCCCAGGGGGATCCTACGAGCAGTACTTC. It specifies CSVAVTPGGSYEQYF.

The rearrangement joins TRBV9 to TRBJ1-5; D remains unclear. V was shortened by 4 bases and J by 0 bases, with 11 bases between the two germline ends. Per the germline V gene, CDR1 is SGDLS and CDR2 is YYNGEE. The CDR3 has 15 amino acids. CDR3 DNA sequence: TGTGCCAGCAGCAAGTCGGGAGATAGCAATCAGCCCCAGCATTTT. Protein sequence: CASSKSGDSNQPQHF.

The chain links TRBV9 to TRBJ2-1, with 7 positions matching TRBD2. This CDR3 comprises 15 residues. Trimming took 0 bases from V and 6 from J; bases not matched to a gene: 6. Germline CDR1 is SGDLS and CDR2 is YYNGEE. The CDR3 bases are TGTGCCAGCAGCGTAGTTGAAGGGAGGGTCAATGAGCAGTTCTTC. Translated: CASSVVEGRVNEQFF.